This TCR beta chain originates from a study of blood T cell repertoires in COVID-19. Background on the study: The United States, Italy and Spain supplied acute and convalescent COVID-19 samples.

Produced via immunoSEQ multiplex PCR; TCRdb's table is partial and in-frame only. The profile shows fewer than 250,000 clones, 89% of them singletons. This clone was observed a few times. CDR3 length equals 16 residues. Trimming pared 4 bases from V and 5 bases from J, leaving 21 bases between. The germline V gene encodes CDR1 SGHTA and CDR2 FQGNSA. The source material was peripheral blood. The rearrangement links TRBV7-2 to TRBJ2-7; a possible D gene is TRBD2 (5 bases). This clonotype originated in a man in his sixties who had recovered from COVID-19. CDR3 region: CASSYTASGGGNEQYF. CDR3 coding DNA: TGTGCCAGCAGCTACACTGCAAGCGGTGGAGGTAACGAGCAGTACTTC.